This TCR beta chain was retrieved from a study of blood T cell repertoires in COVID-19. Background on the study: From the United States, Italy and Spain came samples of acute and convalescent COVID-19. T cells, B-cell-depleted T cells, or PBMCs provided the cDNA or gDNA that served as material.

The CDR3 consists of 14 residues. Germline V gene sequence: CDR1 SGHTA, CDR2 FQGTGA. The V and J ends lost 3 bases and 0 bases, in that order; junction bases with no gene match: 1. The Seattle patients joined while their infection was active and were tracked longitudinally afterward. Per the original methods: Scientists estimated how many nucleated cells there were by amplifying reference gene primers. The repertoire was sequenced with immunoSEQ multiplex PCR; TCRdb's copy has only in-frame clones and lacks some. The D gene and trimming were derived from the DNA, and the V and J assignments and clone size from that table. The sample holds 350,000 or so clones, roughly nine tenths seen once.

Sequencing was done on a sample of peripheral blood. The clonotype comes from an older woman with COVID-19, enrolled during active disease. The rearrangement links TRBV7-3 to TRBJ2-7, with 8 bases fitting TRBD1. The CDR3 DNA reads TGTGCCAGCAGCTTCGGACAGGGCTCCTACGAGCAGTACTTC. It specifies CASSFGQGSYEQYF.